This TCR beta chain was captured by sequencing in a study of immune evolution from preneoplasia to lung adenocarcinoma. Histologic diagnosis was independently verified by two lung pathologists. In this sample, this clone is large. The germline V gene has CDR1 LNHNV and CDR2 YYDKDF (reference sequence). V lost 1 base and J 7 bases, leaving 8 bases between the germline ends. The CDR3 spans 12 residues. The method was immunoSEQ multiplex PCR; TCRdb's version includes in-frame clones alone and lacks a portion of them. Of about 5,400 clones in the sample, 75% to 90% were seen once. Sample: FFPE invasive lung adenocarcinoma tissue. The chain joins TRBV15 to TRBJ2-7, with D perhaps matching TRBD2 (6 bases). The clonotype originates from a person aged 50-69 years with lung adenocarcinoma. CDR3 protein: CATSRGEDEQYF. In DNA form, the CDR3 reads TGTGCCACCAGCAGAGGGGAGGATGAGCAGTACTTC.